These T cell receptor beta chains were read from a single sample in a study of cytomegalovirus exposure and HLA in healthy donors. Profiling relied on immunoSEQ multiplex PCR, and the TCRdb table lists in-frame clones only, not all of them. The data contain over 150,000 clones, roughly four fifths of them singletons. Material for sequencing was PBMCs. The receptors were sampled from a woman between 45 and 60 years old in good health and CMV-seronegative. The CDR3 runs from the conserved cysteine through the conserved F or W. A D gene is named only where the DNA matches it firmly. Expanded clones are given a class, and other clones once, few, many or no size at all.

D gene	clone size	J gene	V gene	CDR3 protein	CDR3 DNA
.	few	TRBJ1-1	TRBV5-6	CASSSLRTNTEAFF	TGTGCCAGCAGCTCCCTGAGGACTAACACTGAAGCTTTCTTT
.	few	TRBJ1-2	TRBV27	CASSLQGLYGYTF	TGTGCCAGCAGTTTACAGGGCCTCTATGGCTACACCTTC
.	.	TRBJ2-2	TRBV4-1	CASSQGLAYTNTGELFF	TGCGCCAGCAGCCAAGGGTTAGCGTACACGAACACCGGGGAGCTGTTTTTT
.	.	TRBJ1-2	TRBV19	CASSIDRENGYTF	TGTGCCAGTAGTATAGATCGGGAAAATGGCTACACCTTC
.	.	TRBJ2-4	TRBV6-5	CASSYQGPAKNIQYF	TGTGCCAGCAGTTACCAGGGCCCCGCCAAAAACATTCAGTACTTC
.	.	TRBJ1-2	TRBV28	CASSLRVDSSYGYTF	TGTGCCAGCAGTTTACGCGTGGACAGTTCCTATGGCTACACCTTC
.	.	TRBJ1-6	TRBV7-2	CASSLEPGASNSPLHF	TGTGCCAGCAGCTTAGAACCAGGGGCCTCAAATTCACCCCTCCACTTT
.	.	TRBJ1-4	TRBV5-4	CASSRGDSNEKLFF	TGTGCCAGCAGCCGGGGGGATTCTAATGAAAAACTGTTTTTT
.	.	TRBJ2-2	TRBV5-6	CASSSGLQNTGELFF	TGTGCCAGCAGCTCGGGACTCCAGAACACCGGGGAGCTGTTTTTT
.	.	TRBJ1-4	TRBV6-1	CASGVGDSTNEKLFF	TGTGCCAGCGGGGTGGGAGATTCAACTAATGAAAAACTGTTTTTT
TRBD1	.	TRBJ1-2	TRBV7-4	CASSLGYRGGYTF	TGTGCCAGCAGCTTAGGTTACAGGGGTGGCTACACCTTC
.	.	TRBJ2-7	TRBV19	CASSTPGWPSHEQYF	TGTGCCAGTAGTACCCCCGGGTGGCCTTCACACGAGCAGTACTTC
.	.	TRBJ1-6	TRBV5-8	CASSLRQYSPLHF	TGTGCCAGCAGCTTGAGACAGTATTCACCCCTCCACTTT
.	.	TRBJ2-7	TRBV7-9	CASSIQSEEQYF	TGTGCCAGCAGCATACAGTCAGAGGAGCAGTACTTC
TRBD2	once	TRBJ2-7	TRBV4-1	CASSQTGGPNEQYF	TGCGCCAGCAGCCAAACGGGAGGGCCCAACGAGCAGTACTTC
TRBD1	.	TRBJ2-3	TRBV2	CASSQGQSSTDTQYF	TGTGCCAGCAGCCAGGGACAGTCTAGCACAGATACGCAGTATTTT
.	few	TRBJ2-7	TRBV28	CASIGTDRVSYEQYF	TGTGCCAGCATCGGGACTGACAGGGTTTCCTACGAGCAGTACTTC
.	medium-sized	TRBJ1-1	TRBV6-5	CASSVTENTEAFF	TGTGCCAGCAGTGTCACAGAGAACACTGAAGCTTTCTTT
TRBD1	.	TRBJ2-1	TRBV9	CASNKDRDEQFF	TGTGCCAGCAACAAGGACAGGGATGAGCAGTTCTTC
.	.	TRBJ1-5	TRBV19	CASSTRRRVIRANNQPQHF	TGTGCCAGTAGTACGAGAAGGCGGGTAATACGGGCGAACAATCAGCCCCAGCATTTT
TRBD2	.	TRBJ2-7	TRBV6-6	CASSYGLAGTRYF	TGTGCCAGCAGTTACGGCCTAGCGGGAACTCGGTACTTC
.	.	TRBJ1-5	TRBV28	CASSLVYALSNQPQHF	TGTGCCAGCAGTTTAGTCTACGCTCTTAGCAATCAGCCCCAGCATTTT
.	.	TRBJ2-5	TRBV5-1	CASSLGLFQETQYF	TGCGCCAGCAGCTTGGGTTTATTTCAAGAGACCCAGTACTTC
.	.	TRBJ2-1	TRBV9	CASSHRAGISYNEQFF	TGTGCCAGCAGCCATCGAGCGGGTATCTCCTACAATGAGCAGTTCTTC
TRBD1	.	TRBJ2-7	TRBV13	CASSFRDRGVEQYF	TGTGCCAGCAGCTTCCGGGACAGGGGTGTCGAGCAGTACTTC
TRBD1	once	TRBJ1-1	TRBV19	CASRGTGTNTEAFF	TGTGCCAGTAGGGGGACAGGGACGAACACTGAAGCTTTCTTT
TRBD2	once	TRBJ2-3	TRBV5-4	CASSRTSGDTDTQYF	TGTGCCAGCAGCCGAACTAGCGGGGACACAGATACGCAGTATTTT
TRBD2	.	TRBJ2-3	TRBV7-9	CSSSPRLASADTQYF	TGTTCCAGCAGCCCGCGACTAGCGTCTGCAGATACGCAGTATTTT
TRBD2	.	TRBJ2-7	TRBV11-2	CASSLYTGLAGPESYEQYF	TGTGCCAGCAGCTTATACACGGGACTAGCGGGACCCGAGAGCTACGAGCAGTACTTC
.	.	TRBJ1-5	TRBV2	CASSEARRGGQPQHF	TGTGCCAGCAGTGAAGCGCGGAGGGGCGGTCAGCCCCAGCATTTT
.	.	TRBJ1-3	TRBV7-9	CSSSQDFSGNTIYF	TGTTCCAGCAGCCAGGACTTTTCTGGAAACACCATATATTTT
.	.	TRBJ2-1	TRBV2	CASTQDRDNEQFF	TGTGCCAGCACGCAGGACAGAGACAATGAGCAGTTCTTC
.	few	TRBJ2-3	TRBV6-6	CASSSGFLSTDTQYF	TGTGCCAGCAGCTCCGGGTTTCTAAGCACAGATACGCAGTATTTT
.	.	TRBJ1-1	TRBV5-1	CASSSLGVMGTEAFF	TGCGCCAGCAGCTCGTTAGGGGTAATGGGCACTGAAGCTTTCTTT
.	.	TRBJ1-1	TRBV19	CASSIVVGGITEAFF	TGTGCCAGTAGTATAGTTGTCGGGGGAATCACTGAAGCTTTCTTT
.	.	TRBJ2-5	TRBV11-2	CASSLEGLETQYF	TGTGCCAGCAGCTTAGAGGGCCTCGAGACCCAGTACTTC
.	.	TRBJ1-1	TRBV5-1	CASSGRENTEAFF	TGCGCCAGCAGCGGCCGGGAGAACACTGAAGCTTTCTTT
.	once	TRBJ2-1	TRBV19	CASSDGLRREQFF	TGTGCCAGTAGTGACGGACTTCGCCGTGAGCAGTTCTTC
.	once	TRBJ1-1	TRBV19	CASGLLQGGYTEAFF	TGTGCCAGTGGGCTCCTCCAGGGAGGTTACACTGAAGCTTTCTTT
TRBD1	.	TRBJ2-2	TRBV11-3	CASSLRTGGNGELFF	TGTGCCAGCAGCCTAAGGACAGGGGGAAACGGGGAGCTGTTTTTT
TRBD2	.	TRBJ2-1	TRBV19	CASSSTSGGVLNEQFF	TGTGCCAGTAGTTCAACTAGCGGGGGGGTCTTGAATGAGCAGTTCTTC
.	.	TRBJ1-2	TRBV29-1	CSTKIVGDSGGYTF	TGCAGCACCAAGATAGTGGGAGACTCGGGTGGCTACACCTTC
TRBD1	.	TRBJ2-1	TRBV19	CASSMSQGQRYNEQFF	TGTGCCAGTAGTATGTCCCAGGGACAGCGATACAATGAGCAGTTCTTC
TRBD1	.	TRBJ1-2	TRBV6-5	CASSYNFRQGAFGYTF	TGTGCCAGCAGTTACAATTTTCGTCAGGGGGCCTTTGGCTACACCTTC
.	.	TRBJ2-7	TRBV13	CASSYRDKSSYEQYF	TGTGCCAGCAGCTACCGGGACAAGAGCTCCTACGAGCAGTACTTC
TRBD1	.	TRBJ1-1	TRBV7-2	CASTVQGLDAFF	TGTGCCAGCACCGTACAGGGGCTGGATGCTTTCTTT
TRBD1	.	TRBJ2-1	TRBV5-1	CASSTRDRGHDEQFF	TGCGCCAGCAGCACAAGGGACAGGGGGCACGATGAGCAGTTCTTC
TRBD1	.	TRBJ1-2	TRBV10-2	CASRTMDRLYGYTF	TGCGCCAGCAGAACAATGGACAGGTTATATGGCTACACCTTC
TRBD2	.	TRBJ2-7	TRBV5-4	CASSLVAGLAGEQYF	TGTGCCAGCAGCTTGGTCGCGGGACTAGCGGGTGAGCAGTACTTC
TRBD2	.	TRBJ2-7	TRBV11-2	CASQGEGWFEQYF	TGTGCCAGCCAAGGGGAGGGGTGGTTCGAGCAGTACTTC
.	.	TRBJ1-3	TRBV27	CASSLSPDSSGNTIYF	TGTGCCAGCAGTTTATCCCCCGACAGTTCTGGAAACACCATATATTTT
TRBD1	.	TRBJ2-5	TRBV29-1	CSASHRGETQYF	TGCAGCGCCTCCCACAGGGGAGAGACCCAGTACTTC
TRBD1	few	TRBJ2-7	TRBV28	CASSSQTGGYYEQYF	TGTGCCAGTAGTTCCCAAACAGGGGGCTACTACGAGCAGTACTTC
.	.	TRBJ2-7	TRBV13	CASSLRGQISYEQYF	TGTGCCAGCAGCCTGAGAGGACAAATCTCCTACGAGCAGTACTTC
.	.	TRBJ1-5	TRBV30	CAWGGGSNQPQHF	TGTGCCTGGGGCGGAGGGAGCAATCAGCCCCAGCATTTT